The text below deals with one T cell receptor beta chain. What it binds is unknown. V lost 7 bases, J lost 7 bases, and 26 bases lay in between. Germline CDR1 reads MNHEY; CDR2 reads SMNVEV (reference sequence). This CDR3 contains 17 residues. The record originates from a study of blood T cells in healthy people across ages. Study-level results: Significant beta diversity loss was already apparent by age approximately 36, declining roughly linearly.

A sample-barcoded 5' primer and a J-beta primer mix were used in a second PCR of roughly 7 to 11 cycles. One entry per CDR3 protein, called by TCRdb with MiXCR from the 5' RACE reads. The repertoire consists of approximately 1.5 million distinct CDR3 sequences, with 35% to 45% occurring once and the leading ten covering approximately 4%. The clonotype comes from a woman aged 18-35 years in good health. The chain recombines TRBV27 with TRBJ2-1, with a possible D match to TRBD2 (6 bases). The sequencing sample was made of blood. The CDR3 region has the DNA TGTGCCAGCACCCCGACTCCTTTGGTGCGGGGTTGGAATGAGCAGTTCTTC. It codes for CASTPTPLVRGWNEQFF.